The 25 T cell receptor beta chains below come from one sample, sequenced in a study of CD8+CD57+ T cells in acquired aplastic anemia. Profiling that covered TCR beta VDJ and CDR3 relied on genomic DNA as its template. TCRdb fed the reads into MiXCR, producing one record per CDR3 protein. This table holds 150,000 to 200,000 distinct CDR3 sequences, 55% to 65% found once. All patients picked for sequencing had shown, by flow cytometry, an expansion of CD8+CD57+ cells. The sequenced sample was sorted CD4+, CD8+, or CD8+CD57+ T cells (not recorded which) from PBMCs. The receptor set was obtained from a human donor with aplastic anemia.

This clonotype was recorded at least ten times. The rearrangement uses TRBV5-4 and TRBJ2-1; D might be TRBD2 (6 bases). V lost 0 bases, J lost 4 bases, and 11 bases lay in between. Germline V gene data show CDR1 as SGHNT and CDR2 as YYREEE (reference sequence). This CDR3 contains 15 residues. The CDR3 nucleotides read TGTGCCAGCAGCTTGGTGGAGGGCTCATACAATGAGCAGTTCTTC. As protein: CASSLVEGSYNEQFF.

The gene calls are TRBV6-5 and TRBJ2-7; 8 bases map to TRBD2. The junction had 14 bases not matched to a gene; V was cut back by 6 bases and J by 7 bases. The CDR3 loop spans 15 amino acids. Germline CDR1 reads MNHEY; CDR2 reads SVGAGI. The CDR3 loop is CASSLALTGGGEQYF. In nucleotides, the CDR3 is TGTGCCAGCAGCCTCGCCCTGACCGGCGGGGGGGAGCAGTACTTC.

In its sample, this clonotype was seen a few times. The chain combines TRBV9 with TRBJ2-5, with D tentatively TRBD2 (5 bases). CDR1 SGDLS and CDR2 YYNGEE come from the germline V gene. CDR3 size: 14 residues. Trimming removed 3 bases from V and 5 bases from J, with 14 bases in between. CDR3 protein: CASSATGMWETQYF. DNA for the CDR3: TGTGCCAGCAGCGCGACGGGGATGTGGGAGACCCAGTACTTC.

The table lists this clonotype with many counts. The gene calls are TRBV2 and TRBJ2-3; D possibly corresponds to TRBD1 (5 bases). Germline V gene data show CDR1 as SNHLY and CDR2 as FYNNEI. The CDR3 covers 14 residues. V gave up 6 bases and J gave up 5 bases, with 15 bases separating them. The CDR3: CASRGKGSEDTQYF. The CDR3 coding sequence is TGTGCCAGCAGGGGGAAGGGGTCCGAAGATACGCAGTATTTT.

The genes are TRBV19 and TRBJ1-6, with TRBD1 matching over 7 bases. The CDR3 has 18 amino acids. J gave up 7 bases and V 3 bases, and 15 bases lay outside the gene matches. Germline loops: CDR1 LNHDA, CDR2 SQIVND (reference sequence). CDR3 amino acids: CASSMLFGRGAVNSPLHF. CDR3 bases: TGTGCCAGTAGTATGCTCTTCGGCAGGGGGGCGGTAAATTCACCCCTCCACTTT.

V is TRBV19 and J is TRBJ1-3; perhaps TRBD1 as D (5 bases). Germline CDR1 and CDR2: LNHDA and SQIVND (reference sequence). The V end was cut by 0 bases, the J end by 0 bases, with 9 bases between. The CDR3 loop spans 16 amino acids. CDR3 in DNA: TGTGCCAGTAGTATAGAGGGGCCGCGCTCTGGAAACACCATATATTTT. Encoded protein: CASSIEGPRSGNTIYF. Filled out from reference TRBV19 and TRBJ1-3, the complete variable domain reads DGGITQSPKYLFRKEGQNVTLSCEQNLNHDAMYWYRQDPGQGLRLIYYSQIVNDFQKGDIAEGYSVSREKKESFPLTVTSAQKNPTAFYLCASSIEGPRSGNTIYFGEGSWLTVV.

The V gene is TRBV9, the J gene TRBJ1-6, with D maybe TRBD1 (6 bases). Germline V gives CDR1 SGDLS, CDR2 YYNGEE. The length of the CDR3 is 14 residues. V lost 0 bases, J lost 10 bases, and 11 bases lay in between. CDR3 loop: CASSVGQVISPLHF. The DNA of the CDR3 is TGTGCCAGCAGCGTAGGACAGGTGATCTCACCCCTCCACTTT.

The chain employs TRBV10-2 and TRBJ2-3; 9 nucleotides agree with TRBD2. Germline CDR1 is WSHSY and CDR2 is SAAADI. This CDR3 is 19 amino acids long. J lost 2 bases, V lost 5 bases, and 17 bases had no gene match. Here the CDR3 DNA reads TGCGCCAGCAGTCCTGGCGGGGGGGACCCTAGGATGGACACAGATACGCAGTATTTT. Amino acids: CASSPGGGDPRMDTDTQYF.

The chain combines TRBV2 with TRBJ2-5, with 9 positions matching TRBD1. Per germline, CDR1 SNHLY and CDR2 FYNNEI. The CDR3 runs 14 residues. V was clipped by 7 bases and J by 0 bases; unmatched bases: 3. CDR3 sequence (DNA): TGTGCCAGCACGGGACAGGGAGACCAAGAGACCCAGTACTTC. Residues: CASTGQGDQETQYF.

This chain links TRBV9 with TRBJ2-5, with 13 bases matching TRBD2. The CDR3 sequence is 17 residues long. J was trimmed by 4 bases and V by 4 bases; bases with no gene match: 10. CDR1 and CDR2 (germline): SGDLS, YYNGEE. Here the CDR3 reads CASSPYRLAGGIETQYF. The CDR3 nucleotides are TGTGCCAGCAGCCCGTACCGACTAGCGGGAGGAATAGAGACCCAGTACTTC. Filled out from reference TRBV9 and TRBJ2-5, the complete variable domain reads DSGVTQTPKHLITATGQRVTLRCSPRSGDLSVYWYQQSLDQGLQFLIQYYNGEERAKGNILERFSAQQFPDLHSELNLSSLELGDSALYFCASSPYRLAGGIETQYFGPGTRLLVL.

The CDR3 sequence is CASSTSGGGLDEQYF. The CDR3 DNA reads as TGTGCCAGCAGCACTAGCGGGGGTGGCTTAGACGAGCAGTACTTC. The rearrangement uses TRBV24-1 and TRBJ2-7, with 11 bases identical to TRBD2. In germline, CDR1 is KGHDR, CDR2 SFDVKD. J was trimmed by 5 bases and V by 11 bases; bases with no gene match: 13. The CDR3 runs 15 residues.

This clonotype occurred many times. The rearrangement links TRBV7-6 to TRBJ2-7; 9 nucleotides agree with TRBD1. There are 14 residues in the CDR3. J lost 6 bases, V lost 4 bases, and 7 bases had no gene match. In germline, CDR1 is SGHVS, CDR2 FNYEAQ. The CDR3 region has the DNA TGTGCCAGCAGCTCGGGACAGGGTCCCCTCGAGCAGTACTTC. It yields the protein CASSSGQGPLEQYF.

The chain recombines TRBV7-6 with TRBJ1-3, with D hard to call. CDR1 is SGHVS, CDR2 FNYEAQ, per germline. This CDR3 is 13 amino acids long. V lost 5 bases to trimming and J lost 1 base, with 6 bases between them. CDR3 loop: CASSATSGNTIYF. CDR3 sequence (DNA): TGTGCCAGCAGCGCTACATCTGGAAACACCATATATTTT.

V gene TRBV24-1 combines with J gene TRBJ2-7, with D perhaps matching TRBD1 or TRBD2 (6 bases each). The CDR3 has 15 amino acids. V gave up 3 bases and J gave up 2 bases, with 13 bases separating them. The germline V gene has CDR1 KGHDR and CDR2 SFDVKD. The CDR3 reads CATSDRGERPYEQYF. CDR3 DNA sequence: TGTGCCACCAGTGATAGGGGGGAACGACCCTACGAGCAGTACTTC.

This clonotype was seen many times. The genes are TRBV6-1 and TRBJ1-1, with TRBD1 as a possible D gene (6 bases). The germline gives CDR1 MNHNS, CDR2 SASEGT. The CDR3 has 14 residues. V was pared by 5 bases and J by 3 bases, with 13 bases between. CDR3 sequence reads: CASSYDTGYTEAFF. As DNA, the CDR3 is TGTGCCAGCAGTTATGATACAGGGTACACTGAAGCTTTCTTT.

CDR3 in DNA: TGTGCCAGCAGCCAAGAACGACAGTCGGGCCCATTCTACGAGCAGTACTTC. Amino acids: CASSQERQSGPFYEQYF. V and J are TRBV14 and TRBJ2-7; a possible D gene is TRBD1 (5 bases). Germline V gene sequence: CDR1 SGHDN, CDR2 FVKESK. The V end lost 0 bases, the J end lost 3 bases, and 18 bases lay between the germline ends. The CDR3 is 17 residues long.

The chain uses TRBV7-9 and TRBJ1-1, with TRBD1 matching 7 bases. This CDR3 contains 14 residues. Per germline, CDR1 SEHNR and CDR2 FQNEAQ (reference sequence). V was clipped by 3 bases and J by 6 bases; unmatched bases: 7. The CDR3 sequence: CASSFTRQGSEAFF. CDR3 nucleotide sequence: TGTGCCAGCAGCTTTACCCGACAGGGATCTGAAGCTTTCTTT.

The genes are TRBV24-1 and TRBJ2-1; 8 bases align to TRBD1. The ends lost 4 bases at V and 2 bases at J; junction bases unmatched: 6. Germline CDR1 and CDR2: KGHDR and SFDVKD. The CDR3 runs 16 residues. This chain's CDR3 is CATSDPRTGTYNEQFF. DNA for the CDR3: TGTGCCACCAGTGACCCTCGGACAGGGACCTACAATGAGCAGTTCTTC.

The V gene is TRBV6-5, the J gene TRBJ1-5; perhaps TRBD1 as D (6 bases). Germline V gene lookup returns CDR1 MNHEY and CDR2 SVGAGI. V was shortened by 5 bases and J by 2 bases, with 10 bases between the two germline ends. This CDR3 region has 14 residues. CDR3 region: CASSQGTGNQPQHF. CDR3 bases: TGTGCCAGCAGTCAGGGGACGGGCAATCAGCCCCAGCATTTT.

This clonotype was observed a few times. This rearrangement joins TRBV15 to TRBJ2-7, with 9 nucleotides matching TRBD2. The V segment lost 0 bases and the J segment 2 bases; nucleotides outside the gene matches: 5. CDR1 is LNHNV, CDR2 YYDKDF, per germline (reference sequence). CDR3 length equals 16 residues. CDR3 in amino acids: CATSRDWPSGAYEQYF. CDR3 coding DNA: TGTGCCACCAGCAGAGATTGGCCTAGCGGGGCCTACGAGCAGTACTTC.

The chain couples TRBV5-4 to TRBJ1-2, with D perhaps matching TRBD1 (5 bases). The V end was cut by 5 bases, the J end by 2 bases, with 13 bases between. The CDR3 sequence is 14 residues long. Germline V gene lookup returns CDR1 SGHNT and CDR2 YYREEE (reference sequence). The CDR3 loop is CASRPGGTNYGYTF. The CDR3 coding sequence is TGTGCCAGCAGGCCCGGGGGGACCAACTATGGCTACACCTTC.

This clonotype was counted at least ten times. This sequence joins TRBV2 and TRBJ2-7, with a possible D match to TRBD2 (6 bases). The CDR3 runs to 14 residues. V lost 4 bases, J lost 0 bases, and 10 bases lay in between. Germline CDR1 is SNHLY and CDR2 is FYNNEI. The CDR3, as DNA: TGTGCCAGCAGTGCCCCCGGGAGCTCCTACGAGCAGTACTTC. Protein product: CASSAPGSSYEQYF.

This clonotype was detected a few times. The chain carries TRBV10-3 and TRBJ2-1; the D gene is possibly TRBD2 (6 bases). The germline V gene encodes CDR1 ENHRY and CDR2 SYGVKD. Trimming removed 0 bases from V and 4 bases from J, with 13 bases in between. The CDR3 is made up of 16 amino acids. The CDR3 sequence is CAISESAVGLYNEQFF. The CDR3 DNA reads as TGTGCCATCAGTGAGTCGGCGGTGGGACTGTACAATGAGCAGTTCTTC.

This clonotype has ten or more counts. The J gene is TRBJ2-1, the V gene TRBV6-1; 7 nucleotides align to TRBD1. CDR3 length: 14 residues. The junction had 7 bases not matched to a gene; V was cut back by 8 bases and J by 3 bases. Germline-derived CDR1 and CDR2 are MNHNS and SASEGT. The CDR3 sequence is CASDGQGDYNEQFF. CDR3 in DNA: TGTGCCAGCGACGGCCAGGGGGACTACAATGAGCAGTTCTTC.

This chain joins TRBV15 and TRBJ2-7; 15 bases are a match to TRBD2. This CDR3 spans 19 amino acids. With 0 bases clipped from V and 2 bases from J, the junction kept 8 bases outside the gene matches. Germline V gives CDR1 LNHNV, CDR2 YYDKDF (reference sequence). CDR3 sequence reads: CATSRDTRTSGGAPYEQYF. CDR3 bases: TGTGCCACCAGCAGAGATACCCGGACTAGCGGGGGGGCCCCCTACGAGCAGTACTTC.